What follows are 2 T cell receptor beta chains derived from one specimen sequenced in a study of T cell responses to AZD1222 COVID-19 vaccine. Here immunoSEQ multiplex PCR was the method, and the copy in TCRdb shows in-frame clones only, minus some. The table includes around 140,000 clones, 88% detected once. The input for sequencing was peripheral blood, taken 28 days after the second dose of the MenACWY control vaccine. The receptors originated from an adult who received the MenACWY meningococcal vaccine as a control.

The chain has TRBV27 and TRBJ2-1; D may be TRBD1 (6 bases). The length of the CDR3 is 13 residues. CDR1 and CDR2 (germline): MNHEY, SMNVEV (reference sequence). Between the trimmed V and J ends, which lost 6 bases and 4 bases, there was a span of 10 bases. This CDR3 reads CASSPQGYNEQFF. The CDR3 nucleotides read TGTGCCAGCAGCCCGCAGGGGTACAATGAGCAGTTCTTC.

This clone showed up just once. This sequence joins TRBV19 and TRBJ2-5, with 10 bases lining up with TRBD2. The CDR3 spans 16 residues. Germline assignment: CDR1 LNHDA and CDR2 SQIVND (reference sequence). V shed 6 bases, J shed 5 bases, and the junction held 12 bases outside the gene matches. CDR3 region: CASSPRGLAIGETQYF. The DNA for the CDR3 is TGTGCCAGTAGCCCTAGGGGACTAGCGATTGGTGAGACCCAGTACTTC.